This T cell receptor beta chain originates from a study of graft-versus-host responses after intestinal transplantation. At the level of the study: The whole recipient group had anti-thymocyte globulin induction followed by tacrolimus and steroids for roughly three years.

General study results and limits: The marrow of recipients harbored GvH clones, and ileum or blood showed some of them first.

Trimming took 4 bases from V and 3 from J, leaving 13 bases between them. The CDR3 is 14 residues long. In germline, CDR1 is SGHNT, CDR2 YYREEE (reference sequence). Generated by immunoSEQ multiplex PCR, the TCRdb table keeps only in-frame clones and is missing some. The sample carries about 11,000 clones, approximately 32% recorded once. Proliferating responders of the CD3+CD4+ and CD3+CD8+ phenotypes with low CFSE were sorted after the reaction. This clonotype was obtained from a human patient who was an organ donor for intestinal transplantation. The chain employs TRBV5-4 and TRBJ1-2; possible D gene TRBD1, 5 bases. Here the sequenced sample was alloreactive CD4+ T cells from a mixed lymphocyte reaction culture, taken before transplantation. Subset given: CFSE-low proliferating T cells sorted from roughly six-day pre-transplant mixed lymphocyte reaction (GvH or HvG direction). The CDR3 sequence: CASSVPGTDYGYTF. The DNA of the CDR3 is TGTGCCAGCAGCGTCCCCGGGACTGACTATGGCTACACCTTC.